Shown below are 22 T cell receptor beta chains from a single sample sequenced in a study of shared clonotypes between healthy human individuals. Measured with immunoSEQ multiplex PCR; TCRdb has only the in-frame clones, and not every one. Of 2 million to 2.5 million clones in the sample, 92% were seen once. Sequencing was performed on naive CD4+ T cells from PBMCs. Noted subset: CD45RA+ positively selected. The origin of the receptors is a man between 18 and 35 years old in good health. Some clones in this sample may be carry-over from other donors' samples.

The V and J genes are TRBV15 and TRBJ2-1, with a weak D call TRBD2 (5 bases). With 0 bases removed from V and 9 bases from J, the gap between germline ends came to 12 bases. CDR3 length: 14 amino acids. The germline CDR1 and CDR2 sequences are LNHNV and YYDKDF (reference sequence). As DNA, the CDR3 is TGTGCCACCAGCAGAGATCAGTTCGCGGGTGAGCAGTTCTTC. Amino acid sequence: CATSRDQFAGEQFF.

The chain has TRBV7-2 and TRBJ1-5, with D maybe TRBD1 (5 bases). V dropped 3 bases and J dropped 7 bases, with 13 bases sitting between them. The CDR3 runs 14 residues. Germline V gene lookup returns CDR1 SGHTA and CDR2 FQGNSA. CDR3 sequence (DNA): TGTGCCAGCAGCTTCGAGACAGCACCCCAGCCCCAGCATTTT. Translated, it gives CASSFETAPQPQHF. The variable domain in full, completed from reference TRBV7-2 and TRBJ1-5, reads GAGVSQSPSNKVTEKGKDVELRCDPISGHTALYWYRQSLGQGLEFLIYFQGNSAPDKSGLPSDRFSAERTGGSVSTLTIQRTQQEDSAVYLCASSFETAPQPQHFGDGTRLSIL.

In the case of this clone: Other DNA sequences in this specimen translate into the identical CDR3. This chain links TRBV7-3 with TRBJ2-5; 11 bases line up with TRBD1. This CDR3 is built from 14 residues. Per germline, CDR1 SGHTA and CDR2 FQGTGA. J lost 4 bases, V lost 5 bases, and 3 bases had no gene match. CDR3 sequence reads: CASSPGQGGETQYF. The CDR3 DNA is TGTGCCAGCAGCCCGGGACAGGGGGGAGAGACCCAGTACTTC. The full variable domain, rest sourced from reference TRBV7-3 and TRBJ2-5, is GAGVSQTPSNKVTEKGKYVELRCDPISGHTALYWYRQSLGQGPEFLIYFQGTGAADDSGLPNDRFFAVRPEGSVSTLKIQRTERGDSAVYLCASSPGQGGETQYFGPGTRLLVL.

The chain uses TRBV6-6 and TRBJ2-2, with a possible D match to TRBD1 (6 bases). Trimming cost V 6 bases and J 1 base, with 15 bases left between them. Germline assignment: CDR1 MNHNY and CDR2 SVGAGI (reference sequence). This CDR3 contains 16 residues. In DNA form, the CDR3 reads TGTGCCAGCAGGGACCAGACAGGTGGGAACACCGGGGAGCTGTTTTTT. Translated: CASRDQTGGNTGELFF.

Note on this clone: Given a much more abundant clone one base away, this may be a read error. Other DNA sequences in this sample translate to the same CDR3. This CDR3 reads CASSLVGNTEAFF. DNA of the CDR3: TGTGCCAGCAGCTTAGTAGGGAACACTGAAGCTTTCTTT. The chain carries TRBV7-8 and TRBJ1-1; D is uncertain. CDR1 SGHVS and CDR2 FQNEAQ come from the germline V gene. The CDR3 totals 13 residues. Deletions cut 1 base from V and 1 base from J, with 4 bases between.

The CDR3 nucleotides read TGTGCCAGCAGTTTCAGTGGGGGACTAGCGGGAGGGCTAGGGGAGACCCAGTACTTC. Its protein product is CASSFSGGLAGGLGETQYF. The chain couples TRBV28 to TRBJ2-5, with TRBD2 matching over 16 bases. This CDR3 is built from 19 residues. Germline lookup yields CDR1 MDHEN and CDR2 SYDVKM. With V trimmed by 3 bases and J by 5 bases, 12 bases remained unmatched.

The chain links TRBV7-3 to TRBJ2-4; TRBD1 or TRBD2 may be the D gene (5 bases each). V gave up 2 bases and J gave up 8 bases, with 10 bases separating them. The length of the CDR3 is 13 residues. CDR1 SGHTA and CDR2 FQGTGA come from the germline V gene. The CDR3 DNA reads as TGTGCCAGCAGCTTAGGGCAGGGAGACATTCAGTACTTC. Protein sequence: CASSLGQGDIQYF.

The chain uses TRBV28 and TRBJ2-7; 9 nucleotides line up with TRBD2. Germline V gives CDR1 MDHEN, CDR2 SYDVKM. The CDR3 is 13 residues long. V lost 7 bases and J lost 3; bases outside the gene matches: 4. As DNA, the CDR3 is TGTGCCAGCACAGCTAGCGGGAACTACGAGCAGTACTTC. Residues: CASTASGNYEQYF. Supplemented by reference TRBV28 and TRBJ2-7, the full variable domain reads DVKVTQSSRYLVKRTGEKVFLECVQDMDHENMFWYRQDPGLGLRLIYFSYDVKMKEKGDIPEGYSVSREKKERFSLILESASTNQTSMYLCASTASGNYEQYFGPGTRLTVT.

The rearrangement links TRBV4-3 to TRBJ2-1; 7 bases map to TRBD2. Germline assignment: CDR1 LGHNA and CDR2 YSLEER. There are 13 residues in the CDR3. Trimming took 4 bases from V and 10 from J; bases not matched to a gene: 7. The CDR3 is CASSPDGGREQFF. As DNA, the CDR3 is TGCGCCAGCAGCCCGGACGGCGGGAGAGAGCAGTTCTTC.

V is TRBV7-9 and J is TRBJ2-7; tentatively, D is TRBD2 (6 bases). The CDR3 contains 14 residues. Per germline, CDR1 SEHNR and CDR2 FQNEAQ (reference sequence). Trimming left V 1 base short and J 5 bases short, with 12 bases between. CDR3 protein: CASSLGGGMDEQYF. CDR3 DNA: TGTGCCAGCAGCTTAGGTGGGGGGATGGACGAGCAGTACTTC.

CDR3 nucleotides: TGTGCCTGGAGTAAGTACAATGAGCAGTTCTTC. Translated, it gives CAWSKYNEQFF. The chain joins TRBV30 to TRBJ2-1, with unresolved D. Germline values: CDR1 GTSNPN, CDR2 SVGIG (reference sequence). V dropped 2 bases and J dropped 4 bases, with 3 bases sitting between them. The CDR3 extends over 11 amino acids.

V is TRBV29-1 and J is TRBJ1-4; tentative D call: TRBD1 (5 bases). V shed 6 bases and J shed 3 bases, with 8 bases lying between them. This CDR3 region has 12 residues. Germline V gene data show CDR1 as SQVTM and CDR2 as ANQGSEA. The CDR3 nucleotides read TGCAGCGTGCGGGGGGCTAATGAAAAACTGTTTTTT. It codes for CSVRGANEKLFF.

The rearrangement links TRBV7-9 to TRBJ1-4; 10 nucleotides line up with TRBD1. The CDR3 totals 17 residues. V shed 5 bases and J 0 bases; nucleotides not matched to a gene: 6. Germline V gives CDR1 SEHNR, CDR2 FQNEAQ (reference sequence). CDR3: CASSPRTGGATNEKLFF. The CDR3 coding sequence is TGTGCCAGCAGCCCGCGGACAGGGGGGGCAACTAATGAAAAACTGTTTTTT.

This sequence joins TRBV7-9 and TRBJ1-2; D unclear. Trimming took off 5 bases at V and 4 bases at J, with 11 bases between the two ends. The CDR3 is 13 amino acids. Germline assignment: CDR1 SEHNR and CDR2 FQNEAQ (reference sequence). CDR3 sequence (DNA): TGTGCCAGCAGCCCCCCGGTCCCCTATGGCTACACCTTC. Amino acid sequence: CASSPPVPYGYTF.

The V and J genes are TRBV11-3 and TRBJ2-2, with TRBD2 identical over 8 bases. Per germline, CDR1 SGHNT and CDR2 YENEEA. V dropped 1 base and J dropped 4; count of bases not matched to a gene: 5. This CDR3 has 16 residues. As DNA, the CDR3 is TGTGCCAGCAGCTTAGTTGGCGGGAGGCCCACCGGGGAGCTGTTTTTT. Encoded protein: CASSLVGGRPTGELFF. Drawing the rest from reference TRBV11-3 and TRBJ2-2, the complete variable domain is EAGVVQSPRYKIIEKKQPVAFWCNPISGHNTLYWYLQNLGQGPELLIRYENEEAVDDSQLPKDRFSAERLKGVDSTLKIQPAELGDSAVYLCASSLVGGRPTGELFFGEGSRLTVL.

The chain combines TRBV14 with TRBJ2-1; possible D gene TRBD1, 6 bases. Trimming removed 1 base at V and 9 bases at J, with 16 bases between. This CDR3 is 15 amino acids long. Germline CDR1 SGHDN, CDR2 FVKESK. The CDR3 nucleotides are TGTGCCAGCAGCCAAGGAACCCAGGGGCATCGTGAGCAGTTCTTC. Protein product: CASSQGTQGHREQFF.

J is TRBJ2-7 and V is TRBV29-1; no clear D gene. This CDR3 region has 11 residues. Trimming shortened V by 5 bases and J by 3 bases, and 8 bases separated the two germline ends. Germline CDR1 is SQVTM and CDR2 is ANQGSEA. CDR3 nucleotide sequence: TGCAGCGTTCGGCGCGACTACGAGCAGTACTTC. This codes for CSVRRDYEQYF.

The chain recombines TRBV27 with TRBJ2-7, with 8 nucleotides matching TRBD1. Germline trimming cut 5 bases from V and 0 bases from J; bases unmatched to any gene: 6. This CDR3 contains 15 residues. The V gene's germline CDR1 is MNHEY and CDR2 SMNVEV (reference sequence). The CDR3 nucleotides are TGTGCCAGCAGTCCGACAGGGGCTGACTCCTACGAGCAGTACTTC. As protein: CASSPTGADSYEQYF.

The chain links TRBV27 to TRBJ2-1, with D hard to call. Germline values: CDR1 MNHEY, CDR2 SMNVEV (reference sequence). With 0 bases removed from V and 10 bases from J, the gap between germline ends came to 10 bases. The CDR3 totals 13 residues. CDR3 loop: CASSLSRGREQFF. The CDR3 coding sequence is TGTGCCAGCAGTTTATCCCGTGGGCGGGAGCAGTTCTTC.

The chain combines TRBV29-1 with TRBJ2-4; weak D call: TRBD2 (7 bases). This CDR3 contains 14 residues. V was pared by 7 bases and J by 7 bases, with 20 bases between. The germline V gene has CDR1 SQVTM and CDR2 ANQGSEA. DNA for the CDR3: TGCAGCGCCGCAGGAGGGGGGGTCGACAACATTCAGTACTTC. It encodes CSAAGGGVDNIQYF.

This clone occurred once. CDR3 residues: CASSPLQTAANTGELFF. DNA for the CDR3: TGTGCCAGCTCACCCCTTCAGACAGCCGCGAACACCGGGGAGCTGTTTTTT. The V call is TRBV18, the J call TRBJ2-2, with D perhaps TRBD1 (5 bases). V shed 3 bases and J shed 0 bases, with 14 bases lying between them. The CDR3 has 17 residues. CDR1 KGHSH and CDR2 LQKENI come from the germline V gene.

The chain employs TRBV5-1 and TRBJ2-3, with 8 bases identical to TRBD1. The J segment lost 5 bases and the V segment lost 6 bases, leaving 14 bases of the junction unmatched. The CDR3 spans 16 residues. Per the germline V gene, CDR1 is SGHRS and CDR2 is YFSETQ. The CDR3 sequence is CASNPIGRGHRDTQYF. The CDR3 nucleotides read TGCGCCAGCAATCCAATCGGCAGGGGGCACCGAGATACGCAGTATTTT.